The source of this T cell receptor (beta chain) is a study of T cells after yellow fever vaccination. Across the whole study: Where fractions had low cell numbers, libraries were prepared from them with the SMART-Seq v4 Ultra Low Input RNA kit.

The TCR cDNA carried a universal primer site and UMIs from 5'RACE template switching. TCRdb fed the 5' RACE reads into MiXCR, producing one record per CDR3 protein. Of 250,000 to 300,000 distinct CDR3 sequences listed, roughly 4.8% are singletons. As for this clonotype: Its target is not known.

Deletions cut 8 bases from V and 1 base from J, with 14 bases between. The CDR3 has 14 amino acids. Findings and caveats of the study: A minor fraction of clonotypes spanned both CD4 and CD8 compartments. Clones that expanded after primary vaccination mostly reappeared after the booster (approximately 96% CD4, about 89% CD8).

This material consisted of CD4+ T cells sorted from PBMCs, taken on the day of the yellow fever booster vaccination. The sequence was obtained from a man aged 18 to 30 who received the YFV17D yellow fever vaccine. The chain links TRBV12-3 or TRBV12-4 to TRBJ2-5; a possible D gene is TRBD2 (5 bases). Written as DNA, the CDR3 is TGTGCCAGCGGGTTGAGGGTCGGCCAAGAGACCCAGTACTTC. This codes for CASGLRVGQETQYF.